Below, 7 T cell receptor beta chains from the same sample are listed, as sequenced in a study of OX40 agonist ivuxolimab in advanced cancers. Some clones are missing from TCRdb's copy, which holds only in-frame ones; the method was immunoSEQ multiplex PCR. The sample holds tens of thousands of clones, approximately 87% seen once. Sequences were derived from CD4+ or CD8+ T cells sorted from blood, sampled in a trial of the OX40 agonist ivuxolimab. The receptors shown here come from an adult with an advanced solid tumor such as melanoma, head and neck, liver or kidney cancer.

The chain links TRBV9 to TRBJ2-5, with D perhaps matching TRBD1 (6 bases). Gene TRBJ2-7 matches the end of the DNA better, so the J call may be wrong. Looked up from germline, CDR1 is SGDLS and CDR2 is YYNGEE. There are 14 residues in the CDR3. The CDR3 DNA is TGTGCCAGCAGCTCGACAGGTTTAGCCTACGAGCAGTACTTC. It yields the protein CASSSTGLAYEQYF.

This chain connects TRBV15 to TRBJ1-5; D unresolved. Trimming left V 0 bases short and J 7 bases short, with 7 bases between. This CDR3 spans 13 amino acids. The germline gives CDR1 LNHNV, CDR2 YYDKDF (reference sequence). The CDR3 DNA follows: TGTGCCACCAGCAGAGATTCAGAACAGCCCCAGCATTTT. As protein: CATSRDSEQPQHF.

The chain employs TRBV11-2 and TRBJ2-5, with D possibly being TRBD1 (6 bases). The germline CDR1 and CDR2 sequences are SGHAT and FQNNGV. Trimming shortened V by 3 bases and J by 4 bases, and 12 bases separated the two germline ends. The CDR3 contains 14 residues. The DNA for the CDR3 is TGTGCCAGCAGCTTGTTGACAGGCGTAGAGACCCAGTACTTC. It translates to CASSLLTGVETQYF. Variable domain in full (rest from reference TRBV11-2 and TRBJ2-5): EAGVAQSPRYKIIEKRQSVAFWCNPISGHATLYWYQQILGQGPKLLIQFQNNGVVDDSQLPKDRFSAERLKGVDSTLKIQPAKLEDSAVYLCASSLLTGVETQYFGPGTRLLVL.

By sample share, this clone is medium-sized (0.01 to 0.1%). This chain uses TRBV7-8 with TRBJ1-5; D is possibly TRBD1 (6 bases). The CDR3 runs 14 residues. Trimming took off 5 bases at V and 4 bases at J, with 12 bases between the two ends. The germline CDR1 and CDR2 sequences are SGHVS and FQNEAQ. CDR3 nucleotides: TGTGCCAGCAGCCACTGGGGGGCGAATCAGCCCCAGCATTTT. Its translation is CASSHWGANQPQHF.

This chain uses TRBV30 with TRBJ1-2; 8 bases align to TRBD1. This CDR3 is 12 amino acids long. Germline V gene lookup returns CDR1 GTSNPN and CDR2 SVGIG (reference sequence). Trimming at V came to 8 bases and at J to 2 bases, leaving 4 bases not matched to a gene. The CDR3 is CAGQGDNYGYTF. As DNA, the CDR3 is TGTGCCGGACAGGGAGACAACTATGGCTACACCTTC.

This clone came up once. The V call is TRBV28, the J call TRBJ1-2; 9 bases fit TRBD1. Germline assignment: CDR1 MDHEN and CDR2 SYDVKM. There are 14 residues in the CDR3. Trimming took 1 base from V and 8 from J; bases not matched to a gene: 5. Here the CDR3 DNA reads TGTGCCAGCAGTTTATATCGGACAGGGGACGGCTACACCTTC. Translated, it gives CASSLYRTGDGYTF.

This chain connects TRBV5-4 to TRBJ1-2; TRBD1 is a possible D gene (5 bases). The CDR3 spans 16 residues. CDR1 and CDR2 from the germline V gene are SGHNT and YYREEE (reference sequence). V was cut by 4 bases and J by 2 bases, with 18 bases left in between. The CDR3 sequence: CASSPGTVSRNYGYTF. In nucleotides, the CDR3 is TGTGCCAGCAGCCCTGGGACCGTTAGTAGAAACTATGGCTACACCTTC.